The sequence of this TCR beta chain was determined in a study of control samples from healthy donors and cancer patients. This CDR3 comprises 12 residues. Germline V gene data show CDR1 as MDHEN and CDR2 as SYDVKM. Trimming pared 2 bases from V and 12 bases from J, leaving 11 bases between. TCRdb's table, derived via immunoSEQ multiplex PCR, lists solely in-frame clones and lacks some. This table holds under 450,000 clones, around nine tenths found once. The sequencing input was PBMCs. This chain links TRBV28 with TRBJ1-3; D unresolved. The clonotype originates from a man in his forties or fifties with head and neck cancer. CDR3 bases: TGTGCCAGCAGTTTAGTAGGGTATGGCATATATTTT. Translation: CASSLVGYGIYF.